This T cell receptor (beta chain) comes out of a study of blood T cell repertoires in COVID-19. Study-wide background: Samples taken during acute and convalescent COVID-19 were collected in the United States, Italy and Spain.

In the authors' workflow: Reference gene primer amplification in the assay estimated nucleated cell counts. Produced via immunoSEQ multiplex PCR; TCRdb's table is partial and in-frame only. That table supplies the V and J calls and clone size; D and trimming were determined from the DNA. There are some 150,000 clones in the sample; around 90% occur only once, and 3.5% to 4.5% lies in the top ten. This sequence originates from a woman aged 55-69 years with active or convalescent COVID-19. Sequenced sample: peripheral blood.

The CDR3 region has the DNA TGTGCCAGCAGTTCGCAGGGGGCGAATACTGAAGCTTTCTTT. Translating it yields CASSSQGANTEAFF. J is TRBJ1-1 and V is TRBV6-2 or TRBV6-3; 8 nucleotides line up with TRBD1. Germline V gives CDR1 MNHEY, CDR2 SVGEGT. Unmatched junction bases numbered 6, after V lost 4 bases and J lost 5 bases. The CDR3 totals 14 residues.